This TCR beta chain was documented in a study of blood T cell repertoires in COVID-19. As for the study in general: The origin of the acute and convalescent COVID-19 samples was the United States, Italy and Spain.

Repertoires were generated with immunoSEQ multiplex PCR, while TCRdb's copy carries only in-frame clones and drops some. In the table there are under 400,000 clones, 70% to 90% of which are singletons. This clone occurred once. Participant reports of clinical history set cohort assignment. V lost 2 bases and J 7 bases, leaving 9 bases between the germline ends. The CDR3 consists of 13 residues. Per the germline V gene, CDR1 is LGHNA and CDR2 is YSLEER. Specimen: PBMCs or T cells enriched from blood (not recorded which). This TCR derives from a woman in her 40s with acute COVID-19. The rearrangement uses TRBV4-3 and TRBJ2-1; TRBD2 might be the D (5 bases). The CDR3 is CASSQRTGNEQFF. CDR3 coding DNA: TGCGCCAGCAGCCAACGGACGGGGAATGAGCAGTTCTTC.